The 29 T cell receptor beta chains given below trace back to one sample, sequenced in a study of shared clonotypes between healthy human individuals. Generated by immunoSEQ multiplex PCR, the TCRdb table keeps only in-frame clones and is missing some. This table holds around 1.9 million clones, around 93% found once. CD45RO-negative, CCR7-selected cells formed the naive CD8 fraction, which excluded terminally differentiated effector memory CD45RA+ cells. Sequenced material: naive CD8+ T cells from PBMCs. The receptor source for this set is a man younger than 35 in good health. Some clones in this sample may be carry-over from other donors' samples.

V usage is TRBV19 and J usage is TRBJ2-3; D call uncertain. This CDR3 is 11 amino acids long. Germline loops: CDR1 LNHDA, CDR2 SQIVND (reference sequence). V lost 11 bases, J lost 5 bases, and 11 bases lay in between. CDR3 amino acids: CAVGAIDTQYF. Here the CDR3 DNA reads TGTGCCGTCGGAGCCATAGATACGCAGTATTTT.

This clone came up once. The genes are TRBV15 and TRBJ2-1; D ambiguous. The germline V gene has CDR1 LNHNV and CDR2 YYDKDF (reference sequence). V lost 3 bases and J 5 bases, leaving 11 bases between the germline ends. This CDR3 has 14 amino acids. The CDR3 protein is CATSRRSLDNEQFF. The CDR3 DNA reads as TGTGCCACCAGCAGGCGGAGTTTGGACAATGAGCAGTTCTTC.

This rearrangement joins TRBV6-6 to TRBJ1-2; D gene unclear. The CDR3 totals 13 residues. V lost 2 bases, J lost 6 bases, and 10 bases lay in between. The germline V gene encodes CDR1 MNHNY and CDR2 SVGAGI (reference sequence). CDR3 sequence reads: CASSYAGQDGYTF. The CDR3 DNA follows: TGTGCCAGCAGTTACGCAGGCCAAGATGGCTACACCTTC.

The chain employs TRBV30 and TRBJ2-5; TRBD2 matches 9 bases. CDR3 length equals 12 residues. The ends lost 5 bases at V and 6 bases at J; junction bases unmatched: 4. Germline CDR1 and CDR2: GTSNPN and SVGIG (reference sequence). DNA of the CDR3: TGTGCCTGGGCGGGGGGGGACAAGACCCAGTACTTC. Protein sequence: CAWAGGDKTQYF.

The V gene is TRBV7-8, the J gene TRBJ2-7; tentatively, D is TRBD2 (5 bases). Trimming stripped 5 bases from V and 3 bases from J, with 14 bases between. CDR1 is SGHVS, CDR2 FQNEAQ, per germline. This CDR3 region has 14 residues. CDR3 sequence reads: CASSLAGDGYEQYF. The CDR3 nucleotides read TGTGCCAGCAGCCTCGCGGGCGACGGCTACGAGCAGTACTTC.

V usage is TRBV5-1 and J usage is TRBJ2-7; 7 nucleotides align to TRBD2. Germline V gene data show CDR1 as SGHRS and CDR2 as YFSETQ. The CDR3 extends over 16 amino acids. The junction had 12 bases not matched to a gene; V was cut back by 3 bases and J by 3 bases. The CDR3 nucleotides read TGCGCCAGCAGCTGGGGATGGGGCGGGAGAGTCTACGAGCAGTACTTC. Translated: CASSWGWGGRVYEQYF.

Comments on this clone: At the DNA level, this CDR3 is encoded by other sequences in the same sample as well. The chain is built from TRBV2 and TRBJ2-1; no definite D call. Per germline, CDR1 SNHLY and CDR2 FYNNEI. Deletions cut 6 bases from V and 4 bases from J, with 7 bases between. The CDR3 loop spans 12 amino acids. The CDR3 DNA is TGTGCCAGCAGGGACGGTTACAATGAGCAGTTCTTC. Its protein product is CASRDGYNEQFF.

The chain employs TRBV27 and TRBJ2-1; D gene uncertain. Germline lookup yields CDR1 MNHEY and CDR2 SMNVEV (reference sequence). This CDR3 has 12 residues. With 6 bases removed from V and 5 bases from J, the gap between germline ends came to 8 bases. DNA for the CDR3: TGTGCCAGCAGCTGGAATCACAATGAGCAGTTCTTC. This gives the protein CASSWNHNEQFF.

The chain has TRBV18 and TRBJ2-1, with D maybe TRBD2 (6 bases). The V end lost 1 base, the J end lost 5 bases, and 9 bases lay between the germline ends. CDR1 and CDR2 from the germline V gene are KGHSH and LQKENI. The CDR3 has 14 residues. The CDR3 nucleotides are TGTGCCAGCTCACCACTAGCGGCGAACAATGAGCAGTTCTTC. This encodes CASSPLAANNEQFF.

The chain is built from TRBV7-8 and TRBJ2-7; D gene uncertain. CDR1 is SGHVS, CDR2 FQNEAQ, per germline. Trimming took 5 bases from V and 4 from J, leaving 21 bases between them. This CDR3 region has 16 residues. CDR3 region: CASSDALSGAPYEQYF. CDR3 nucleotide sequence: TGTGCCAGCAGCGACGCTCTCTCGGGCGCCCCTTACGAGCAGTACTTC.

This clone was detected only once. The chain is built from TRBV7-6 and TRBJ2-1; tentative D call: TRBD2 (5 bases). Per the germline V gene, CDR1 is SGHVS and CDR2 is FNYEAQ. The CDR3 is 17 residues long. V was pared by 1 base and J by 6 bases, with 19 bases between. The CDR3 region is CASSLDLAAEEANEQFF. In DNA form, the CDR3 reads TGTGCCAGCAGCTTAGACTTAGCAGCGGAGGAAGCCAATGAGCAGTTCTTC. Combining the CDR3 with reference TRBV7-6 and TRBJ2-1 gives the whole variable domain GAGVSQSPRYKVTKRGQDVALRCDPISGHVSLYWYRQALGQGPEFLTYFNYEAQQDKSGLPNDRFSAERPEGSISTLTIQRTEQRDSAMYRCASSLDLAAEEANEQFFGPGTRLTVL.

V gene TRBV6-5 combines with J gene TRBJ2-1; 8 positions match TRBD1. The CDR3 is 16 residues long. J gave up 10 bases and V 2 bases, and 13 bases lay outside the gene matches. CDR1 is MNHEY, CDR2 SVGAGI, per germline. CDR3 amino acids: CASSYGQGAPLQEQFF. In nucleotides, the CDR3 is TGTGCCAGCAGTTACGGTCAGGGGGCTCCTTTACAAGAGCAGTTCTTC.

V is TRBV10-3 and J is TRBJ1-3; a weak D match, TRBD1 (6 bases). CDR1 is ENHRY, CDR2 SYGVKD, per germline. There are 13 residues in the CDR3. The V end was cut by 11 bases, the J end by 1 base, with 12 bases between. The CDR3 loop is CAGGHPSGNTIYF. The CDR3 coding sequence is TGTGCCGGGGGACACCCGTCTGGAAACACCATATATTTT.

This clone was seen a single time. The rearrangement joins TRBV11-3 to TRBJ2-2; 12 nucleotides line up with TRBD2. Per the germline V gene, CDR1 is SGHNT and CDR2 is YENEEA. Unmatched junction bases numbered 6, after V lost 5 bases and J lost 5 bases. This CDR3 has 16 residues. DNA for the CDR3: TGTGCCAGCAGCACTCCAGGACTAGCGGGAACCGGGGAGCTGTTTTTT. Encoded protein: CASSTPGLAGTGELFF.

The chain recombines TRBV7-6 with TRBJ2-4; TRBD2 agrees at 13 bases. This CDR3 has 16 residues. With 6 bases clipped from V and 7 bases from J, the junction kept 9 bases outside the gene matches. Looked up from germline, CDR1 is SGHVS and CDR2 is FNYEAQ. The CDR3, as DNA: TGTGCCAGCAGTCCGGGACTAGCGGGAAATGGTAACATTCAGTACTTC. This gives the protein CASSPGLAGNGNIQYF.

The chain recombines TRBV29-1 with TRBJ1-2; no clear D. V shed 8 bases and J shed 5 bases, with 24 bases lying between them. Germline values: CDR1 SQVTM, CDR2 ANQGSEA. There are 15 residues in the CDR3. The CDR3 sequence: CSILGPILGWYGYTF. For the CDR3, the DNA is TGCAGCATCCTCGGGCCGATACTTGGCTGGTATGGCTACACCTTC.

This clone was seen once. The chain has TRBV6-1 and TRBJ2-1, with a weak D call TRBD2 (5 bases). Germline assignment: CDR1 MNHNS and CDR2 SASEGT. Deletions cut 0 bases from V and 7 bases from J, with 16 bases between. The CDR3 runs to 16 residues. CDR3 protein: CASSEAAGEGWNEQFF. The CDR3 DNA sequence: TGTGCCAGCAGTGAAGCAGCCGGGGAAGGTTGGAATGAGCAGTTCTTC.

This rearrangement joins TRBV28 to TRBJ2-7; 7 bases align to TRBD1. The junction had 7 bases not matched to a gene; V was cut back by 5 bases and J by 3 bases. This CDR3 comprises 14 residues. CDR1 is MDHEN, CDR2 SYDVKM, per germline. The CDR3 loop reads CASSMKGARYEQYF. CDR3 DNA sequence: TGTGCCAGCAGTATGAAGGGGGCGCGCTACGAGCAGTACTTC.

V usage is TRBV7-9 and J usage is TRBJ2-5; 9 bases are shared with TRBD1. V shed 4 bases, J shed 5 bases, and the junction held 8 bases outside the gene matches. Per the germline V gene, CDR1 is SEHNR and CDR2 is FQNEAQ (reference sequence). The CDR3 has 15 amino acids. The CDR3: CASSSRQGERETQYF. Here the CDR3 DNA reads TGTGCCAGCAGCTCGAGACAGGGGGAGAGGGAGACCCAGTACTTC.

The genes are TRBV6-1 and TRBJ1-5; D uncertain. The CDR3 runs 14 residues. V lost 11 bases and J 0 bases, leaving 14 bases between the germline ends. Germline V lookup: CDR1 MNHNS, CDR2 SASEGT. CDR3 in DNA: TGTGCCTGCCAGCAAGTTTTTAGCAATCAGCCCCAGCATTTT. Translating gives CACQQVFSNQPQHF.

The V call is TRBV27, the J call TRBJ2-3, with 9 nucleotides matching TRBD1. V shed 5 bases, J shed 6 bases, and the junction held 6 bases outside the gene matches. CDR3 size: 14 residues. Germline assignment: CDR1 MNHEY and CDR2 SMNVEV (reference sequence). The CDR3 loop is CASSPDRGGDTQYF. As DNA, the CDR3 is TGTGCCAGCAGTCCGGACAGGGGAGGGGATACGCAGTATTTT.

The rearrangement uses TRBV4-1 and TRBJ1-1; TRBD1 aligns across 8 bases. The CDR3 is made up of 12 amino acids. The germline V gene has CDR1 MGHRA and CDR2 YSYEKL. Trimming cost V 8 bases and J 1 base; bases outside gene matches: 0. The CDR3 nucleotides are TGCGCCAGCGGGACAGGGAACACTGAAGCTTTCTTT. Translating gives CASGTGNTEAFF.

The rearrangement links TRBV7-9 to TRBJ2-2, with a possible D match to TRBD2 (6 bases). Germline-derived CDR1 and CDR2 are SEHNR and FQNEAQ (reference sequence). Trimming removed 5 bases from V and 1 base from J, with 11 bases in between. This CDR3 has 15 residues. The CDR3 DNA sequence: TGTGCCAGCAGCCTTCCGGGAGTGAACACCGGGGAGCTGTTTTTT. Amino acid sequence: CASSLPGVNTGELFF.

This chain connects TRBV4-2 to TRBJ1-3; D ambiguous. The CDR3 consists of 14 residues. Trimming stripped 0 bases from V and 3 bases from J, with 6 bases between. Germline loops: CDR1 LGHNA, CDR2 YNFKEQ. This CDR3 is CASSQDLSGNTIYF. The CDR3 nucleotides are TGTGCCAGCAGCCAAGATCTGAGTGGAAACACCATATATTTT.

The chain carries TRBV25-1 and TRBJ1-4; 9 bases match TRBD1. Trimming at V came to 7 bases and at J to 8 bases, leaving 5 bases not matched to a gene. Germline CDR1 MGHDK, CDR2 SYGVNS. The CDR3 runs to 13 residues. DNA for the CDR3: TGTGCCAGCATGGGACAGGGCGGGGAAAAACTGTTTTTT. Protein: CASMGQGGEKLFF.

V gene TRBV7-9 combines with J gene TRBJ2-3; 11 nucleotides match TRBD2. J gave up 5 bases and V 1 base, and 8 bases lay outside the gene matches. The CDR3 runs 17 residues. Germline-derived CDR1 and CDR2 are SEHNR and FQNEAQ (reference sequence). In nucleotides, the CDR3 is TGTGCCAGCAGCTTAGACGCACTAGCGGGAGAGGGAGATACGCAGTATTTT. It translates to CASSLDALAGEGDTQYF.

CDR3 nucleotide sequence: TGCGCCAGCAGTCATCCCGCCCCTAGGGGGGAGCTGTTTTTT. It yields the protein CASSHPAPRGELFF. The chain combines TRBV23-1 with TRBJ2-2; D gene ambiguous. TRBV23-1 is an ORF for which the function is uncertain. Trimming took 3 bases from V and 8 from J, leaving 13 bases between them. The CDR3 length is 14 residues.

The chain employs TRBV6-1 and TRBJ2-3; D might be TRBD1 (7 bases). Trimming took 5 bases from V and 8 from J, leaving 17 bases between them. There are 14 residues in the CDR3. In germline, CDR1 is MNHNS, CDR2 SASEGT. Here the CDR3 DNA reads TGTGCCAGCAGTCAACAGGGGACGGGAGCTACGCAGTATTTT. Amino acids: CASSQQGTGATQYF.

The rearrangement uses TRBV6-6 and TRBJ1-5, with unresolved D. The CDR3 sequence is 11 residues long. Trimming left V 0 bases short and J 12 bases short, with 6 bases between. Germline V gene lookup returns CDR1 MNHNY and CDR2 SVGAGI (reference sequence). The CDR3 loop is CASSYSGIQHF. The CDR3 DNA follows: TGTGCCAGCAGTTACTCGGGAATCCAGCATTTT.